Listed here are 18 T cell receptor beta chains from one sample, sequenced in a study of blood T cell repertoires in COVID-19. The protocol was immunoSEQ multiplex PCR, while the TCRdb copy is restricted to in-frame clones and leaves out a portion. The sample holds some 87,000 clones, about 92% seen once. Sequenced: peripheral blood. These TCRs come from a woman in her sixties with active COVID-19.

J is TRBJ1-2 and V is TRBV5-1; D is unresolved. The CDR3 spans 15 residues. V was trimmed by 0 bases and J by 0 bases, leaving 9 bases between them. CDR1 and CDR2 (germline): SGHRS, YFSETQ. The CDR3 DNA sequence: TGCGCCAGCAGCTTGGACTCCCTTGCTAACTATGGCTACACCTTC. This sequence encodes CASSLDSLANYGYTF.

The gene calls are TRBV7-9 and TRBJ1-4; D gene unclear. V lost 7 bases, J lost 8 bases, and 17 bases lay in between. CDR1 and CDR2 from the germline V gene are SEHNR and FQNEAQ (reference sequence). This CDR3 contains 14 residues. The CDR3 protein is CASTRRAGDEKLFF. CDR3 nucleotides: TGTGCCAGCACTAGGCGGGCAGGCGACGAAAAACTGTTTTTT.

The rearrangement links TRBV15 to TRBJ2-5, with 9 bases lining up with TRBD2. The junction had 3 bases not matched to a gene; V was cut back by 6 bases and J by 1 base. The CDR3 totals 14 residues. Germline V gives CDR1 LNHNV, CDR2 YYDKDF (reference sequence). The CDR3 DNA follows: TGTGCCACCAGTGGGCGGGGGGGCCAAGAGACCCAGTACTTC. This codes for CATSGRGGQETQYF.

The V gene is TRBV4-1, the J gene TRBJ2-7; 12 bases are a match to TRBD2. The CDR3 has 16 amino acids. The V segment lost 2 bases and the J segment 0 bases; nucleotides outside the gene matches: 2. From germline, CDR1 is MGHRA and CDR2 YSYEKL. The CDR3 DNA reads TGCGCCAGCAGCCAACAACTAGCGGGGGGCTCCTACGAGCAGTACTTC. This gives the protein CASSQQLAGGSYEQYF.

The chain recombines TRBV30 with TRBJ2-3; TRBD2 aligns across 9 bases. Germline trimming cut 8 bases from V and 6 bases from J; bases unmatched to any gene: 9. Germline V lookup: CDR1 GTSNPN, CDR2 SVGIG (reference sequence). The CDR3 is 13 amino acids. Here the CDR3 DNA reads TGTGCCCTCCGGCGGGGGGGCTTGGATACGCAGTATTTT. This sequence encodes CALRRGGLDTQYF.

J is TRBJ1-2 and V is TRBV15; D may be TRBD1 (5 bases). V was shortened by 1 base and J by 6 bases, with 9 bases between the two germline ends. Germline V gene data show CDR1 as LNHNV and CDR2 as YYDKDF (reference sequence). The CDR3 totals 13 residues. The CDR3 DNA follows: TGTGCCACCAGCAGAGGACAGTGGGATGGCTACACCTTC. Residues: CATSRGQWDGYTF.

This CDR3 is CASSLGQAYNEQFF. The CDR3 nucleotides are TGTGCCAGCAGCTTGGGCCAGGCGTACAATGAGCAGTTCTTC. J is TRBJ2-1 and V is TRBV5-8; no definite D call. The CDR3 has 14 residues. Germline V gene lookup returns CDR1 SGHTS and CDR2 YDEGEE. V was cut by 0 bases and J by 4 bases, with 8 bases left in between.

This clone was seen once. The chain couples TRBV4-1 to TRBJ1-6; D is uncertain. V lost 0 bases, J lost 7 bases, and 4 bases lay in between. The germline V gene has CDR1 MGHRA and CDR2 YSYEKL. CDR3 length: 13 amino acids. This chain's CDR3 is CASSQDQNSPLHF. The CDR3 DNA is TGCGCCAGCAGCCAAGATCAGAATTCACCCCTCCACTTT.

The gene calls are TRBV7-3 and TRBJ2-2; 8 nucleotides agree with TRBD1. V shed 1 base, J shed 5 bases, and the junction held 9 bases outside the gene matches. From germline, CDR1 is SGHTA and CDR2 FQGTGA. CDR3 length: 17 residues. CDR3 loop: CASSLNLDRVGTGELFF. CDR3 in DNA: TGTGCCAGCAGCTTAAACTTGGACAGGGTGGGAACCGGGGAGCTGTTTTTT. The variable domain in full, completed from reference TRBV7-3 and TRBJ2-2, reads GAGVSQTPSNKVTEKGKYVELRCDPISGHTALYWYRQSLGQGPEFLIYFQGTGAADDSGLPNDRFFAVRPEGSVSTLKIQRTERGDSAVYLCASSLNLDRVGTGELFFGEGSRLTVL.

The V and J genes are TRBV18 and TRBJ1-6, with no clear D. With 3 bases removed from V and 6 bases from J, the gap between germline ends came to 9 bases. CDR1 KGHSH and CDR2 LQKENI come from the germline V gene. The CDR3 has 14 residues. Written as DNA, the CDR3 is TGTGCCAGCTCACCGAAAGAGATTAATTCACCCCTCCACTTT. This codes for CASSPKEINSPLHF.

The CDR3 loop is CASSILPGSSYNEQFF. Written as DNA, the CDR3 is TGTGCCAGTAGTATTTTACCCGGGAGCTCCTACAATGAGCAGTTCTTC. This chain joins TRBV19 and TRBJ2-1; D might be TRBD2 (6 bases). Germline CDR1 reads LNHDA; CDR2 reads SQIVND (reference sequence). This CDR3 comprises 16 residues. V lost 3 bases and J lost 0, with 12 bases in between.

This clone was observed once. The rearrangement links TRBV6-1 to TRBJ2-1; D is ambiguous. Trimming stripped 2 bases from V and 4 bases from J, with 6 bases between. This CDR3 has 13 amino acids. Germline V gene lookup returns CDR1 MNHNS and CDR2 SASEGT. The CDR3 loop is CASSEIGYNEQFF. The CDR3 bases are TGTGCCAGCAGTGAAATCGGGTACAATGAGCAGTTCTTC.

The chain combines TRBV5-4 with TRBJ1-3; no definite D call. Trimming removed 4 bases from V and 0 bases from J, with 11 bases in between. Germline assignment: CDR1 SGHNT and CDR2 YYREEE (reference sequence). CDR3 length: 15 amino acids. For the CDR3, the DNA is TGTGCCAGCAGCACGGACTCGAGCTCTGGAAACACCATATATTTT. It yields the protein CASSTDSSSGNTIYF.

This chain links TRBV28 with TRBJ1-3; possibly TRBD1 for D (5 bases). CDR1 is MDHEN and CDR2 is SYDVKM in the germline V gene. Trimming took off 3 bases at V and 0 bases at J, with 15 bases between the two ends. The CDR3 is 17 residues long. The CDR3 sequence is CASSLGGTVSSGNTIYF. The CDR3 nucleotides are TGTGCCAGCAGTTTGGGGGGGACGGTGAGCTCTGGAAACACCATATATTTT.

The chain combines TRBV29-1 with TRBJ1-1; 7 bases match TRBD1. The germline V gene has CDR1 SQVTM and CDR2 ANQGSEA. V trimming: 7 bases; J trimming: 0 bases; junction bases outside the gene matches: 14. The CDR3 consists of 16 residues. The DNA for the CDR3 is TGCAGCGCCACTACCACCGGGACAGTCATGAACACTGAAGCTTTCTTT. It is translated as CSATTTGTVMNTEAFF. The full variable domain, in which reference TRBV29-1 and TRBJ1-1 provide the parts outside the CDR3, is SAVISQKPSRDICQRGTSLTIQCQVDSQVTMMFWYRQQPGQSLTLIATANQGSEATYESGFVIDKFPISRPNLTFSTLTVSNMSPEDSSIYLCSATTTGTVMNTEAFFGQGTRLTVV.

The rearrangement uses TRBV5-1 and TRBJ2-3; D is possibly TRBD1 (5 bases). The V and J ends lost 2 bases and 3 bases respectively, with 19 bases between them. The CDR3 totals 17 residues. Germline V CDR1 and CDR2: SGHRS, YFSETQ. The CDR3 region has the DNA TGCGCCAGCAGCTTTGGTGTGGGTATAGGGGAAACAGATACGCAGTATTTT. Amino acids: CASSFGVGIGETDTQYF.

The chain joins TRBV9 to TRBJ2-2; TRBD1 is a possible D gene (5 bases). V was shortened by 0 bases and J by 1 base, with 19 bases between the two germline ends. This CDR3 has 19 residues. In germline, CDR1 is SGDLS, CDR2 YYNGEE. CDR3 protein: CASSVGRSQGKRNTGELFF. The DNA for the CDR3 is TGTGCCAGCAGCGTAGGGCGGAGTCAGGGCAAGAGGAACACCGGGGAGCTGTTTTTT. The full variable domain, with the rest looked up from reference TRBV9 and TRBJ2-2, is DSGVTQTPKHLITATGQRVTLRCSPRSGDLSVYWYQQSLDQGLQFLIQYYNGEERAKGNILERFSAQQFPDLHSELNLSSLELGDSALYFCASSVGRSQGKRNTGELFFGEGSRLTVL.

The V and J genes are TRBV6-2 or TRBV6-3 and TRBJ2-3; 7 bases line up with TRBD1. CDR1 and CDR2 (germline): MNHEY, SVGEGT. The CDR3 length is 17 residues. After removal of 5 bases from V and 0 bases from J, the junction contained 11 bases not matched to a gene. CDR3 bases: TGTGCCAGCAGTCAAACGCAGGGACAGACTAGCACAGATACGCAGTATTTT. It yields the protein CASSQTQGQTSTDTQYF.